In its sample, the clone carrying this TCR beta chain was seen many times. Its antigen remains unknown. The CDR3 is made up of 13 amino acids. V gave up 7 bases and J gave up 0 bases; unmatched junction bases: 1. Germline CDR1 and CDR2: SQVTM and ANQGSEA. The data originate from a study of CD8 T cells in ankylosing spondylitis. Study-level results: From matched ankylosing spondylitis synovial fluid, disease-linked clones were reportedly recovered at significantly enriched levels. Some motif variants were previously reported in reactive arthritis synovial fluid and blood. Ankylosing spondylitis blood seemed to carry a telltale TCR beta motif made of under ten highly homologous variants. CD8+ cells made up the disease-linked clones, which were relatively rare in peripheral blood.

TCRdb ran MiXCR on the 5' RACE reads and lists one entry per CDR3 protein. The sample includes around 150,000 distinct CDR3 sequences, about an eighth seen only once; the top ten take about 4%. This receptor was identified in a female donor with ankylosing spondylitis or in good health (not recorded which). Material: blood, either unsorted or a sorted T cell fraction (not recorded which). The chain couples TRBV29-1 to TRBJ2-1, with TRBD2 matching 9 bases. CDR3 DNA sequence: TGCAGCGCTAGCGGGGACTCCTACAATGAGCAGTTCTTC. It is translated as CSASGDSYNEQFF.